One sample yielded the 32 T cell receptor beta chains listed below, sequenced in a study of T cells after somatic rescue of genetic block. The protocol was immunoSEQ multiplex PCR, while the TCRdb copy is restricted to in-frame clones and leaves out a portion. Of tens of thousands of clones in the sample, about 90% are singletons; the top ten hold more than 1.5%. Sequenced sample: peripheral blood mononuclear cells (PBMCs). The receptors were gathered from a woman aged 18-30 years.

The CDR3 sequence is CASSTSRNTGELFF. The CDR3 nucleotides read TGTGCCAGCAGTACATCGAGAAACACCGGGGAGCTGTTTTTT. This chain joins TRBV6-5 and TRBJ2-2; D ambiguous. Looked up from germline, CDR1 is MNHEY and CDR2 is SVGAGI. The CDR3 has 14 amino acids. The germline V and J ends were trimmed by 5 bases and 2 bases, with 9 bases remaining between them.

The CDR3 coding sequence is TGTGCCAGCAGCCCGGGACCCCAAGTCACCTTC. Its translation: CASSPGPQVTF. This rearrangement joins TRBV11-2 to TRBJ1-2, with D possibly matching TRBD1 (5 bases). The ends were cut back, 5 bases at V and 13 bases at J, with 14 bases in the middle. The CDR3 consists of 11 residues. Germline V CDR1 and CDR2: SGHAT, FQNNGV. The entire variable domain, with the rest obtained from reference TRBV11-2 and TRBJ1-2, is as follows: EAGVAQSPRYKIIEKRQSVAFWCNPISGHATLYWYQQILGQGPKLLIQFQNNGVVDDSQLPKDRFSAERLKGVDSTLKIQPAKLEDSAVYLCASSPGPQVTFGSGTRLTVV.

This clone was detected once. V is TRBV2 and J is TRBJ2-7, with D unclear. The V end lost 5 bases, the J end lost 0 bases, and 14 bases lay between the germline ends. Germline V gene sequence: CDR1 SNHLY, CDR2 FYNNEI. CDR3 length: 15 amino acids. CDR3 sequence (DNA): TGTGCCAGCAGTCCCCGCGCCCTCACCTCCTACGAGCAGTACTTC. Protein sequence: CASSPRALTSYEQYF.

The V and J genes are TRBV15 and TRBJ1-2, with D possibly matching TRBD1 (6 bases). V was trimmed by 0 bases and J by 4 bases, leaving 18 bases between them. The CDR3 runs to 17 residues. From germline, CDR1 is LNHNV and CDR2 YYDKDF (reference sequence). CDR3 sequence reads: CATSRDEVEGGIYGYTF. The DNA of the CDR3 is TGTGCCACCAGCAGAGACGAGGTGGAAGGGGGTATCTATGGCTACACCTTC.

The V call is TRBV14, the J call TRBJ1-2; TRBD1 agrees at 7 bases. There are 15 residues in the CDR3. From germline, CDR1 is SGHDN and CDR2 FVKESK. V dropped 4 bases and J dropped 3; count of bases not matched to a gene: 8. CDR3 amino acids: CASSPKGANDYGYTF. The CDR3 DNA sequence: TGTGCCAGCAGCCCTAAGGGGGCGAACGACTATGGCTACACCTTC.

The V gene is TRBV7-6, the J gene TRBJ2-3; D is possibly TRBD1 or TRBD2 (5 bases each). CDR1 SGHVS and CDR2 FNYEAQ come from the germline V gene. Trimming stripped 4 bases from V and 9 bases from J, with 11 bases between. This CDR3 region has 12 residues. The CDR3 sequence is CASSSEGFTQYF. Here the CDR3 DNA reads TGTGCCAGCAGCTCTGAGGGGTTCACGCAGTATTTT.

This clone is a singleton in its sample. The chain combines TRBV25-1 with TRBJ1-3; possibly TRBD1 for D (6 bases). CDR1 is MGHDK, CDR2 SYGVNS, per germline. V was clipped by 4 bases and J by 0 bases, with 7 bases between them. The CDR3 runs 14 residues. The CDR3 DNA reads TGTGCCAGCAGTGGCAGGGGCTCTGGAAACACCATATATTTT. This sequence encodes CASSGRGSGNTIYF.

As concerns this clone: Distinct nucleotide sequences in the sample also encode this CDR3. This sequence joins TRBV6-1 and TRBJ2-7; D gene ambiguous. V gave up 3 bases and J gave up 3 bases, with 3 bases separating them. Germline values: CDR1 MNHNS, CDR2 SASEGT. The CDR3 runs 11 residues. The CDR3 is CASSEIYEQYF. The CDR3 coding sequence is TGTGCCAGCAGTGAGATCTACGAGCAGTACTTC.

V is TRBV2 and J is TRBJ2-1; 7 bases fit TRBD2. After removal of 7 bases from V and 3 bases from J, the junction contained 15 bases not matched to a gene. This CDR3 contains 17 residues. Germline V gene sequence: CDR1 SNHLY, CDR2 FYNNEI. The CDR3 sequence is CASKEAPRLADYNEQFF. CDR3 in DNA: TGTGCCAGCAAAGAAGCCCCGAGGCTAGCGGACTACAATGAGCAGTTCTTC.

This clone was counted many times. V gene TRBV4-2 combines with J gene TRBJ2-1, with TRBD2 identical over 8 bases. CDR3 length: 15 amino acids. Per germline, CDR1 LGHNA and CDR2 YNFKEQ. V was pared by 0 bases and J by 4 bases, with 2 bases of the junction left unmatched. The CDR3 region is CASSQDPGGYNEQFF. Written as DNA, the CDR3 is TGTGCCAGCAGCCAAGATCCGGGAGGGTACAATGAGCAGTTCTTC.

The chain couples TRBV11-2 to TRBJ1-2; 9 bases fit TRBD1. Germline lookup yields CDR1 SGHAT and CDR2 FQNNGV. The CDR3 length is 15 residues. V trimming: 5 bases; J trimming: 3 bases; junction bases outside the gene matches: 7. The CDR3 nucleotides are TGTGCCAGCAGCCCAAGGGACAGGGTAGACTATGGCTACACCTTC. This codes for CASSPRDRVDYGYTF. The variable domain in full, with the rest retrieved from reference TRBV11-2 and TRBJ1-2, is EAGVAQSPRYKIIEKRQSVAFWCNPISGHATLYWYQQILGQGPKLLIQFQNNGVVDDSQLPKDRFSAERLKGVDSTLKIQPAKLEDSAVYLCASSPRDRVDYGYTFGSGTRLTVV.

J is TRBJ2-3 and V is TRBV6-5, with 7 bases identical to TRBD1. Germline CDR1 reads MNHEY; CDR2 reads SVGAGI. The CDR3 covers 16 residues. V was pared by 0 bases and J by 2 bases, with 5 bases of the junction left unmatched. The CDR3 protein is CASSYSEGQFTDTQYF. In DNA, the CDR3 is TGTGCCAGCAGTTACTCCGAGGGACAGTTCACAGATACGCAGTATTTT.

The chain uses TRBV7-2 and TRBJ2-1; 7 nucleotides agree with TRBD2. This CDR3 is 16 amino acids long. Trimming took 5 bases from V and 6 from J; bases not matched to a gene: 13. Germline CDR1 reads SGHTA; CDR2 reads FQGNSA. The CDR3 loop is CASSQRPGRISNEQFF. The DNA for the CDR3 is TGTGCCAGCAGCCAGAGACCCGGGAGGATCTCCAATGAGCAGTTCTTC.

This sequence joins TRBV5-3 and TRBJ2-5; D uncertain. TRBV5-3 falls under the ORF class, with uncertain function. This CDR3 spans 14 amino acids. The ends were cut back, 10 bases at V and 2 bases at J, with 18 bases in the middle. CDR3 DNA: TGTGCCCCCCGTTGCCCGCCGGGTCAAGAGACCCAGTACTTC. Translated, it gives CAPRCPPGQETQYF.

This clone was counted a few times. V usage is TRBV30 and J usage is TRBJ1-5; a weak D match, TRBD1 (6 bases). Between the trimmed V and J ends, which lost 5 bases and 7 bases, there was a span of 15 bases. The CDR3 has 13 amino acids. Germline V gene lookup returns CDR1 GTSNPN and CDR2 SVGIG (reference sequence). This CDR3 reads CAWAPRGDQPQHF. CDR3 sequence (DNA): TGTGCCTGGGCCCCCAGGGGAGACCAGCCCCAGCATTTT.

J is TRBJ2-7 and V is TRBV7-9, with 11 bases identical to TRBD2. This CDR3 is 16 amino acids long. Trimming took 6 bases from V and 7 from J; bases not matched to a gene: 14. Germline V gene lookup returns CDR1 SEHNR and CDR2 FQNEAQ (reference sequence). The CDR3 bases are TGTGCCAGCAGTCAAGGTAGCGGGAGGGCCCCGTGGGAGCAGTACTTC. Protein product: CASSQGSGRAPWEQYF.

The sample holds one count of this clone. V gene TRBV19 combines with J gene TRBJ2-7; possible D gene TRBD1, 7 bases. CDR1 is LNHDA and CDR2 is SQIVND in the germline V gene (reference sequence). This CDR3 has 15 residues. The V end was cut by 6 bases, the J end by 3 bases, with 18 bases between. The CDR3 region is CASRKGPQGGYEQYF. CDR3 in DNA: TGTGCCAGTAGGAAGGGACCCCAGGGGGGCTACGAGCAGTACTTC.

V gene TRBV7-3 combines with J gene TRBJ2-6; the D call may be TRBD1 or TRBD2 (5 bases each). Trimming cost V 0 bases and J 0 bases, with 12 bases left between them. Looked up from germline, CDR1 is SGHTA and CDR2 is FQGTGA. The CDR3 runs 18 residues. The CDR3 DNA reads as TGTGCCAGCAGCTTAACGGGGGACCTCTACTCTGGGGCCAACGTCCTGACTTTC. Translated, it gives CASSLTGDLYSGANVLTF. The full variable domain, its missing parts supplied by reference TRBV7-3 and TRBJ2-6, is GAGVSQTPSNKVTEKGKYVELRCDPISGHTALYWYRQSLGQGPEFLIYFQGTGAADDSGLPNDRFFAVRPEGSVSTLKIQRTERGDSAVYLCASSLTGDLYSGANVLTFGAGSRLTVL.

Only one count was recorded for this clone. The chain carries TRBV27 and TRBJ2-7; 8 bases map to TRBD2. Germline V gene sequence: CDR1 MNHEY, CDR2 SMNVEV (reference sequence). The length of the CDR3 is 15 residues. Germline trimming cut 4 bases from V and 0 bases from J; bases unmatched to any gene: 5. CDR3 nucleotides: TGTGCCAGCAGTTCCACTAGCGGTTACTCCTACGAGCAGTACTTC. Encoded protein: CASSSTSGYSYEQYF.

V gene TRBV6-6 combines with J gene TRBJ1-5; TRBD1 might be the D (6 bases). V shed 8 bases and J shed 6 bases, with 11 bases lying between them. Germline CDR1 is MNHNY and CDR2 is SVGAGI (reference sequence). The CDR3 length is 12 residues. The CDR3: CASLGGTQPQHF. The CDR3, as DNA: TGTGCCAGCCTGGGGGGCACTCAGCCCCAGCATTTT.

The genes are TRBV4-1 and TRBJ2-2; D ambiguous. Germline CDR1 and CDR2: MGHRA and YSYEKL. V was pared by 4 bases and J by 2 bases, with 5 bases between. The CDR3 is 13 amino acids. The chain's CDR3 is CASSLRNTGELFF. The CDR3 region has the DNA TGCGCCAGCAGCCTAAGAAACACCGGGGAGCTGTTTTTT.

The CDR3 DNA reads as TGTGCCAGCAGTTTAAGGATACCGATCTACGAGCAGTACTTC. This sequence encodes CASSLRIPIYEQYF. This chain links TRBV27 with TRBJ2-7; D unclear. The CDR3 has 14 amino acids. V was trimmed by 2 bases and J by 3 bases, leaving 11 bases between them. Germline lookup yields CDR1 MNHEY and CDR2 SMNVEV (reference sequence).

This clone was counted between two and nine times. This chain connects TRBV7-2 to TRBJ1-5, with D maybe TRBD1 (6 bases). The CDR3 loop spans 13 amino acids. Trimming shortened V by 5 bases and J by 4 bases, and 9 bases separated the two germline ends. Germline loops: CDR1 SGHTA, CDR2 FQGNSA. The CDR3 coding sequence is TGTGCCAGCAGCACCAGGGGTAATCAGCCCCAGCATTTT. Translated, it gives CASSTRGNQPQHF.

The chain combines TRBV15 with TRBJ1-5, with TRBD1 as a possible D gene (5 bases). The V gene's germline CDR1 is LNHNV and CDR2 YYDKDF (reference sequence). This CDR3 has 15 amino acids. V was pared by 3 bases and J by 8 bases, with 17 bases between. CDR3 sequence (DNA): TGTGCCACCAGCAGTGGGGCATCAGACGGGGAGCCCCAGCATTTT. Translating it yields CATSSGASDGEPQHF. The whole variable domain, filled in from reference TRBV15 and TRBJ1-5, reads DAMVIQNPRYQVTQFGKPVTLSCSQTLNHNVMYWYQQKSSQAPKLLFHYYDKDFNNEADTPDNFQSRRPNTSFCFLDIRSPGLGDTAMYLCATSSGASDGEPQHFGDGTRLSIL.

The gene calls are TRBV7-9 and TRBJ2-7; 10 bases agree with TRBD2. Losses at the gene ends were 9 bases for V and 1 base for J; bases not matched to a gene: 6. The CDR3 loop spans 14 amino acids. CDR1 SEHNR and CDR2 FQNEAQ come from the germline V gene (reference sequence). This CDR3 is CASTKREGSYEQYF. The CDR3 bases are TGTGCCAGTACAAAGCGGGAGGGATCCTACGAGCAGTACTTC. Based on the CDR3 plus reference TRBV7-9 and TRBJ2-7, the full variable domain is DTGVSQNPRHKITKRGQNVTFRCDPISEHNRLYWYRQTLGQGPEFLTYFQNEAQLEKSRLLSDRFSAERPKGSFSTLEIQRTEQGDSAMYLCASTKREGSYEQYFGPGTRLTVT.

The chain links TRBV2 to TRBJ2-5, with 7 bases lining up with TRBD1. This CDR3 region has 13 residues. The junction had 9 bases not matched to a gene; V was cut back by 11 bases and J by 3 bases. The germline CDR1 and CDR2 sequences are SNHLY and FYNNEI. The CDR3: CAGRQGEKETQYF. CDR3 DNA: TGTGCCGGAAGACAGGGTGAAAAAGAGACCCAGTACTTC.

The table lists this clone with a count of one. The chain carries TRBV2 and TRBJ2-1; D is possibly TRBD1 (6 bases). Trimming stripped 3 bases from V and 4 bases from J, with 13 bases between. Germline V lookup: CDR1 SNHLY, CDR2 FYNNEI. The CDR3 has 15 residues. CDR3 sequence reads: CASSDSGTPYNEQFF. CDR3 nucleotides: TGTGCCAGCAGTGATTCCGGGACACCTTACAATGAGCAGTTCTTC.

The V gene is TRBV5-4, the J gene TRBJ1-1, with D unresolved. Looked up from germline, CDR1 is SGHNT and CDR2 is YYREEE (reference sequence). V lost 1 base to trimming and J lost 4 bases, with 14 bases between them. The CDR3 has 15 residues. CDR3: CASSLRSSGLTEAFF. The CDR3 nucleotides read TGTGCCAGCAGCTTGCGATCGAGCGGTCTCACTGAAGCTTTCTTT.

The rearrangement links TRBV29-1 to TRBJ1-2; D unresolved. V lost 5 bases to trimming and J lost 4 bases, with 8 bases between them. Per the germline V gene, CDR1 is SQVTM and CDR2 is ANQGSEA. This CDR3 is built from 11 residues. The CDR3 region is CSVNGIYGYTF. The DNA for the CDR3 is TGCAGCGTTAACGGGATCTATGGCTACACCTTC.

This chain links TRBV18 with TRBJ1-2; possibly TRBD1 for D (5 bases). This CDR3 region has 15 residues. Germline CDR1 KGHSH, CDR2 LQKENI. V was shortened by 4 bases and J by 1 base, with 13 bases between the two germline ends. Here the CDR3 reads CASSLPGRDNYGYTF. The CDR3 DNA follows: TGTGCCAGCTCACTTCCGGGACGGGATAACTATGGCTACACCTTC.

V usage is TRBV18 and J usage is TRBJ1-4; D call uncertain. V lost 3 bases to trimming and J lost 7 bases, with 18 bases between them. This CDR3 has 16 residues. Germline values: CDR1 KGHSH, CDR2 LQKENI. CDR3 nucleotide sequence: TGTGCCAGCTCACCGGCCACCGTCCGATGGGGTGAAAAACTGTTTTTT. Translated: CASSPATVRWGEKLFF.

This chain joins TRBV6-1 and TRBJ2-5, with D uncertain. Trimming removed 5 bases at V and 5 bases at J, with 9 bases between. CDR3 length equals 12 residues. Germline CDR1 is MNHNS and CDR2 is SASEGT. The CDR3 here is CASSLVGETQYF. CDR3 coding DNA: TGTGCCAGCAGTTTAGTCGGGGAGACCCAGTACTTC.